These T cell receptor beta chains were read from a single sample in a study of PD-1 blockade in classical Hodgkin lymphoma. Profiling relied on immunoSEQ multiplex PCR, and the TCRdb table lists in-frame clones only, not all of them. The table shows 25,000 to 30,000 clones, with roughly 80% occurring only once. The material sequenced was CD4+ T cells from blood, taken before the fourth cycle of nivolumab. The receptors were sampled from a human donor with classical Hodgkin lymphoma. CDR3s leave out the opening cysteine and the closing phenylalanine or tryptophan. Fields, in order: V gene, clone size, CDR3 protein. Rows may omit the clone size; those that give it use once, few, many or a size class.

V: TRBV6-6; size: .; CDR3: ASRGTDYRNTEAF
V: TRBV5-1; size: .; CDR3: ASSSSGTELQETQY
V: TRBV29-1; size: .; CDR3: SVVFGKGTDTQY
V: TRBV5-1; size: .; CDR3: ASSYAPQETQY
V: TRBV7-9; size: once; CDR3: ASSLGRSLEQF
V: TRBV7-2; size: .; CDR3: ASSWSTTGELF
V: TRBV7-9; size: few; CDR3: ASSLGNSPLH
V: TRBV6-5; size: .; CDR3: ASSYGDAGRETQY
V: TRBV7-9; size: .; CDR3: APRPEAF
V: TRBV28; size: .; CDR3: ASRSSQTAAKNIQY
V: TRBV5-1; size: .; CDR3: ASSPGVQETQY
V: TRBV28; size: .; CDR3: ASRLAGLLQETQY
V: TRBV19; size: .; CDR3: ASTHVAGGNQPQH
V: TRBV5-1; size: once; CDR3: ASSSKNAGTSYGYT
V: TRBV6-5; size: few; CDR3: ASSQAGGRGGELF
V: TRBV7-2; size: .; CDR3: ASSPQGQGDETQY
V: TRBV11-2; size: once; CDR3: ASSSRKTLPEQY
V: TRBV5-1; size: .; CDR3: ASSSQPLTDTQY
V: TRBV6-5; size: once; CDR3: ASRGTGRYEQY
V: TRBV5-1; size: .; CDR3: ASSNQVGANVLT
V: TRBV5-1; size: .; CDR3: ASSPGQLNQPQH
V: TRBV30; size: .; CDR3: ASRQGNSPLH
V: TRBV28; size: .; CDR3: ASSLGQGIYGYT
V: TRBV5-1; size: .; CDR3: ASSYGGVTGELF
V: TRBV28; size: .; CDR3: ASSLGQGVADTQY
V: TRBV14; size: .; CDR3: ASSQDLQETQY
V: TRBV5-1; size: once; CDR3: ASSLEGGLGVPF
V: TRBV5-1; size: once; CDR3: ASSLGATGSDTQY
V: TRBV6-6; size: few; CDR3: ASSTDRGRNQPQH
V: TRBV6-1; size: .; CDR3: ASSGQGLQETQY
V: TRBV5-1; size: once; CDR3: ASSLDGFGGTEAF
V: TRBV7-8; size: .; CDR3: ASSLVQGNTEAF
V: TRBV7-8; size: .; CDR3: ASSLGLMNTEAF
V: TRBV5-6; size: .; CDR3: ASSLSFPSSYNSPLH
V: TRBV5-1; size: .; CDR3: ASSFASVADTQY
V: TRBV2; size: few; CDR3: ASSKTGQGYGYT
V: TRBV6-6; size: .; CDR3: ASRDRGYSNQPQH
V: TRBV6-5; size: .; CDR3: ASSPSGGTNQPQH
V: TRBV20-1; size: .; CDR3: SAKRTDTQY
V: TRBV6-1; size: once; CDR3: ASSARPSTGGFPYEQY
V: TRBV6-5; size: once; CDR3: ASSYVSRVETQY